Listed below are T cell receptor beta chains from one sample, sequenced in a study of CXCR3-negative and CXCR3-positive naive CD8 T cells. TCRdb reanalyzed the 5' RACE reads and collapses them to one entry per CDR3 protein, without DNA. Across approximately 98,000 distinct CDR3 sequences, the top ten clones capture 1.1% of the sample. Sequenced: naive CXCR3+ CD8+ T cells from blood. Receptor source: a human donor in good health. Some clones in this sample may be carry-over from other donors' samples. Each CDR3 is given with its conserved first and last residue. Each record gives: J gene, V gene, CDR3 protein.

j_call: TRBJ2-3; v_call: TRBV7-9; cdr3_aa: CASNGLAGVADTQYF
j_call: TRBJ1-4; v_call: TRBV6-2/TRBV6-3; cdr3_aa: CASNSGQAEEKLFF
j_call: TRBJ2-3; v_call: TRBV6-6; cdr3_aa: CASSFEWGPDTQYF
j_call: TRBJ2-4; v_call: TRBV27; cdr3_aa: CASSQGSIQYF
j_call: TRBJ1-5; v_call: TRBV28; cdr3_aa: CASSWTGAVNQPQHF
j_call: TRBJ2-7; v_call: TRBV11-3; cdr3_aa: CASSSLSERQYF
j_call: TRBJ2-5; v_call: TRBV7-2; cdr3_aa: CASSLDTGTQETQYF
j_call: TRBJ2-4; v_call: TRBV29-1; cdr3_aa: CSVEDETGGLISGIQYF
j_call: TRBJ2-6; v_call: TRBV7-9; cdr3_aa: CASSDRTGSTGANVLTF
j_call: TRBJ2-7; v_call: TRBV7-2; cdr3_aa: CAAGTAYPYEGPPYF
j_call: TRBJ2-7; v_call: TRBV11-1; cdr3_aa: CASSLSRVGAYEQYF
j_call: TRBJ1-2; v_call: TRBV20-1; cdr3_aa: CSAREPGSSIYGYTF
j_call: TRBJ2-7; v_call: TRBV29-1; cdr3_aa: CSVGSGGPFYEQYF
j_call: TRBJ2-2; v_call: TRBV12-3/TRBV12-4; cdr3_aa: CASSLRGIRNTGELFF
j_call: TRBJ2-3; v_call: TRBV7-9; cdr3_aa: CASSAMDTQYF
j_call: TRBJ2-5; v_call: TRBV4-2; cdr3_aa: CASSQVQASGGEQETQYF
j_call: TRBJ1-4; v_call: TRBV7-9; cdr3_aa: CASSSSWGNEKLFF
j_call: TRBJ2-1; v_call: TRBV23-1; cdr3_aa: CASSQSGRGAGGLEQFF
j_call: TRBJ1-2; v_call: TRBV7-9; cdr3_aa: CASSFPGGYGYTF
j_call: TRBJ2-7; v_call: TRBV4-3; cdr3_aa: CASSQGTGQGNPYEQYF
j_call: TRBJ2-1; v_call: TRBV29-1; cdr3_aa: CSATSGIGNEQFF
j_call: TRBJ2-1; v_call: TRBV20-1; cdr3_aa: CSAPDRTGRYNEQFF
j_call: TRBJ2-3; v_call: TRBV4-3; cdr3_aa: CASSQDWPATQYF
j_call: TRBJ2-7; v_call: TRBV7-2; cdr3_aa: CASRFEGFSYEQYF
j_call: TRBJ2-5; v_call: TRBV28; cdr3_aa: CASSGGRGQETQYF
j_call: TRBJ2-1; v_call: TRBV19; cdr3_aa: CASSIAGFSYNEQFF
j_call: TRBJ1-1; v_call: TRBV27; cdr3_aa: CASSFNGGMNTEAFF
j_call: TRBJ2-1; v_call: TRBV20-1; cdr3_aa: CSARVPGLASNEQFF